The 5 T cell receptor beta chains listed next were all sequenced from one sample in a study of the immune and genomic landscape of osteosarcoma. Primary, local recurrence and metastasis osteosarcoma tumors were taken after treatment from poor-prognosis patients. Profiled with immunoSEQ multiplex PCR; TCRdb holds only in-frame clones, not every one. In the table there are approximately 9,400 clones, over 55% of which are singletons. The sequencing sample was made of osteosarcoma tumor tissue from the lung. The receptors shown here come from a human donor with osteosarcoma.

This chain joins TRBV2 and TRBJ1-5; perhaps TRBD1 as D (6 bases). Germline values: CDR1 SNHLY, CDR2 FYNNEI. CDR3 length: 15 amino acids. V lost 6 bases and J 3 bases, leaving 15 bases between the germline ends. CDR3 region: CASRQDSSANQPQHF. For the CDR3, the DNA is TGTGCCAGCAGGCAGGACAGTAGCGCCAATCAGCCCCAGCATTTT.

The J gene is TRBJ2-7, the V gene TRBV30, with 14 bases that match TRBD2. V shed 2 bases and J 3 bases; nucleotides not matched to a gene: 6. Germline loops: CDR1 GTSNPN, CDR2 SVGIG (reference sequence). This CDR3 spans 16 amino acids. CDR3 DNA: TGTGCCTGGAGTAAGGGACTAGCGGGAGTTGGCTACGAGCAGTACTTC. Translation: CAWSKGLAGVGYEQYF.

The rearrangement links TRBV28 to TRBJ1-1; 9 nucleotides line up with TRBD1. There are 17 residues in the CDR3. Germline V gene data show CDR1 as MDHEN and CDR2 as SYDVKM. Trimming cost V 3 bases and J 5 bases; bases outside gene matches: 13. The CDR3 is CASSFTGTGFFRTEAFF. The CDR3, as DNA: TGTGCCAGCAGTTTTACCGGGACAGGGTTTTTTCGAACTGAAGCTTTCTTT.

The chain uses TRBV29-1 and TRBJ2-7, with D tentatively TRBD2 (5 bases). CDR3 length: 13 residues. Per the germline V gene, CDR1 is SQVTM and CDR2 is ANQGSEA. V lost 5 bases and J 3 bases, leaving 14 bases between the germline ends. In DNA, the CDR3 is TGCAGCGTTTTCTCGGGGAAAAACTACGAGCAGTACTTC. It translates to CSVFSGKNYEQYF.

In its sample, this clone was seen once. The rearrangement uses TRBV19 and TRBJ2-5; 8 bases map to TRBD1. The DNA end favors TRBJ2-7, so the J call may be wrong. In germline, CDR1 is LNHDA, CDR2 SQIVND (reference sequence). The CDR3 runs to 13 residues. The CDR3 is CASSTGQGYEQYF. CDR3 nucleotide sequence: TGTGCCAGTAGTACTGGACAGGGCTACGAGCAGTACTTC.